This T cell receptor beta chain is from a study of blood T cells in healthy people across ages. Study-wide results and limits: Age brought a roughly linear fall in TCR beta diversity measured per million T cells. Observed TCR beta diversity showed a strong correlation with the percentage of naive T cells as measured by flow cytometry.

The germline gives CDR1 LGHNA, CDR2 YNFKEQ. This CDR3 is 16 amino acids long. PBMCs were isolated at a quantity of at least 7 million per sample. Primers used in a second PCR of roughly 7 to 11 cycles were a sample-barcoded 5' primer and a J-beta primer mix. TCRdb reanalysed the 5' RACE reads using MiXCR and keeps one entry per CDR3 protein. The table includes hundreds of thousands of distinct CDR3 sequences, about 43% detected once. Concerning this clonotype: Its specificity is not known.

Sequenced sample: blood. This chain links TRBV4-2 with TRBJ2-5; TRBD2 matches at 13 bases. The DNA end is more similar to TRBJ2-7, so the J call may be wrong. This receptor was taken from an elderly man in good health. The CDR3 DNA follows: TGTGCCAGCAGCCAAGAAAGGACTAGCGGGAGAAGCGAGCAGTACTTC. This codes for CASSQERTSGRSEQYF.